In this sample, the clone carrying this T cell receptor beta chain turned up many times. The data originate from a study of T-cell reconstitution after alpha-beta-depleted transplantation in children. From germline, CDR1 is SQVTM and CDR2 ANQGSEA. The J segment lost 4 bases and the V segment lost 6 bases, leaving 8 bases of the junction unmatched. The CDR3 contains 15 residues. TCRbeta library preparation incorporated unique molecular identifiers. TCRdb fed the PCR reads into MiXCR, producing one record per CDR3 protein. The sample lists a few hundred thousand distinct CDR3 sequences, under 15% occurring once.

This chain uses TRBV29-1 with TRBJ2-1; 11 nucleotides line up with TRBD2. The clonotype comes from a human donor who donated a stem cell graft to a child with combined immunodeficiency. The source was PBMCs from the stem cell graft donor, collected from the stem cell graft. The CDR3 region is CSVLTSGEAYNEQFF. The CDR3 region has the DNA TGCAGCGTACTGACTAGCGGGGAAGCGTACAATGAGCAGTTCTTC.